This is a list of T cell receptor beta chains from one sample in a study of shared clonotypes between healthy human individuals. The repertoire was sequenced with immunoSEQ multiplex PCR; TCRdb's copy has only in-frame clones and lacks some. The sample has some 2,100,000 clones, about 93% seen once. The specimen sequenced was naive CD8+ T cells from PBMCs. These receptors were collected from a man younger than 35 in good health. Some clones in this sample may be carry-over from other donors' samples. Each CDR3 is given with its conserved first and last residue. A D gene is named only where the DNA matches it firmly. The size entry is marked missing in some rows and otherwise reads once, few, many or a size class.

d_call	clone_size	v_call	j_call	cdr3_aa	cdr3_nt
.	.	TRBV29-1	TRBJ2-7	CSVESGPSTYEQYF	TGCAGCGTTGAAAGCGGCCCCTCAACCTACGAGCAGTACTTC
.	.	TRBV30	TRBJ2-1	CAWSPLDLHNEQFF	TGTGCCTGGAGTCCTTTGGACTTACACAATGAGCAGTTCTTC
.	.	TRBV5-1	TRBJ2-7	CASSFSASYEQYF	TGCGCCAGCAGCTTTAGCGCGTCCTACGAGCAGTACTTC
.	.	TRBV30	TRBJ1-1	CAWRGIRAANTEAFF	TGTGCCTGGAGAGGTATCAGGGCTGCGAACACTGAAGCTTTCTTT
TRBD1	.	TRBV4-1	TRBJ1-3	CASSQDLSTGLVGNTIYF	TGCGCCAGCAGCCAAGATCTGTCGACAGGGTTGGTCGGAAACACCATATATTTT
TRBD2	.	TRBV4-3	TRBJ2-7	CASSQDRWAGGNEQYF	TGCGCCAGCAGCCAAGACAGGTGGGCGGGAGGTAACGAGCAGTACTTC
TRBD1	.	TRBV5-5	TRBJ2-1	CASSLRTGDGEQFF	TGTGCCAGCAGCCTGAGGACAGGGGATGGTGAGCAGTTCTTC
TRBD2	.	TRBV7-9	TRBJ2-1	CASSRRLAGENEQFF	TGTGCCAGCAGCCGGAGACTAGCGGGAGAAAATGAGCAGTTCTTC
.	.	TRBV7-6	TRBJ2-7	CASSSLRAGRGYEQYF	TGTGCCAGCAGCTCTTTGCGGGCTGGACGAGGCTACGAGCAGTACTTC
.	.	TRBV6-5	TRBJ1-5	CASSSGGNQPQHF	TGTGCCAGCAGTTCGGGTGGGAATCAGCCCCAGCATTTT
TRBD2	.	TRBV28	TRBJ2-7	CASTLGGDYEQYF	TGTGCCAGCACTCTTGGGGGGGACTACGAGCAGTACTTC
TRBD1	.	TRBV6-5	TRBJ1-4	CASSPGGATNEKLFF	TGTGCCAGCAGTCCAGGGGGTGCCACTAATGAAAAACTGTTTTTT
.	.	TRBV19	TRBJ1-1	CASRETATEAFF	TGTGCCAGTAGAGAGACAGCGACTGAAGCTTTCTTT
.	.	TRBV9	TRBJ1-3	CASSVGDVFSGNTIYF	TGTGCCAGCAGCGTAGGAGACGTTTTCTCTGGAAACACCATATATTTT
TRBD1	.	TRBV10-3	TRBJ2-1	CAISESARDREQFF	TGTGCCATCAGTGAGTCGGCCCGGGACAGGGAGCAGTTCTTC
.	.	TRBV7-8	TRBJ2-1	CASSLGSRSSYNEQFF	TGTGCCAGCAGCTTAGGAAGCCGGAGCTCCTACAATGAGCAGTTCTTC
.	once	TRBV11-2	TRBJ2-7	CASSPRGRGYEQYF	TGTGCCAGCAGCCCCCGCGGACGCGGCTACGAGCAGTACTTC